A single sample gave rise to the 21 T cell receptor beta chains below, sequenced in a study of blood T cell repertoires in COVID-19. Profiled with immunoSEQ multiplex PCR; TCRdb holds only in-frame clones, not every one. The sample carries over 150,000 clones, roughly 85% recorded once. Sequencing used peripheral blood. These receptors originate from a man aged 35 to 55 with acute or convalescent COVID-19.

V and J are TRBV9 and TRBJ2-2; D ambiguous. CDR1 and CDR2 from the germline V gene are SGDLS and YYNGEE. CDR3 size: 15 residues. Trimming stripped 0 bases from V and 0 bases from J, with 6 bases between. The CDR3 region is CASSVGQANTGELFF. The CDR3 DNA is TGTGCCAGCAGCGTAGGGCAGGCGAACACCGGGGAGCTGTTTTTT.

This chain links TRBV6-5 with TRBJ2-2, with TRBD2 matching over 7 bases. Germline CDR1 is MNHEY and CDR2 is SVGAGI. The CDR3 totals 15 residues. With 0 bases clipped from V and 6 bases from J, the junction kept 4 bases outside the gene matches. The CDR3 nucleotides are TGTGCCAGCAGTTACTCTGGACTAGATGCCGGGGAGCTGTTTTTT. Translating gives CASSYSGLDAGELFF.

This chain links TRBV5-5 with TRBJ2-5, with 10 bases aligning to TRBD1. Germline V gene data show CDR1 as SGHKS and CDR2 as YYEKEE (reference sequence). The CDR3 is 14 amino acids. V trimming: 4 bases; J trimming: 5 bases; junction bases outside the gene matches: 5. The CDR3 nucleotides read TGTGCCAGCAGCCTCCCGGGACAGGGGGAGACCCAGTACTTC. Translating it yields CASSLPGQGETQYF.

This chain connects TRBV5-6 to TRBJ1-1; no definite D call. The V gene lost 4 bases and the J gene lost 3 bases, with 10 bases spanning the gap. Germline V gene sequence: CDR1 SGHDT, CDR2 YYEEEE. The CDR3 totals 13 residues. CDR3 protein: CASSTRLDTEAFF. CDR3 nucleotide sequence: TGTGCCAGCAGCACCCGACTCGACACTGAAGCTTTCTTT.

V usage is TRBV4-3 and J usage is TRBJ2-1, with TRBD1 matching 7 bases. Germline V gene sequence: CDR1 LGHNA, CDR2 YSLEER. The CDR3 runs to 17 residues. The V segment lost 0 bases and the J segment 3 bases; nucleotides outside the gene matches: 8. CDR3 protein: CASSQDRNRGIYNEQFF. Written as DNA, the CDR3 is TGCGCCAGCAGCCAAGACAGGAACAGGGGAATCTACAATGAGCAGTTCTTC.

The chain joins TRBV5-4 to TRBJ2-2, with D unclear. This CDR3 contains 12 residues. Germline values: CDR1 SGHNT, CDR2 YYREEE (reference sequence). Between the trimmed V and J ends, which lost 9 bases and 7 bases, there was a span of 13 bases. This chain's CDR3 is CANLEENGELFF. The CDR3 DNA sequence: TGTGCCAACCTAGAGGAGAACGGGGAGCTGTTTTTT.

The CDR3 DNA reads TGTGCCAGCAGCTTATCTCAGAACAGGGGGCAGCCCCAGCATTTT. Residues: CASSLSQNRGQPQHF. The chain carries TRBV11-3 and TRBJ1-5, with TRBD1 matching over 8 bases. CDR1 and CDR2 from the germline V gene are SGHNT and YENEEA. J was trimmed by 7 bases and V by 2 bases; bases with no gene match: 7. This CDR3 spans 15 amino acids.

This chain uses TRBV19 with TRBJ2-1; TRBD1 might be the D (6 bases). From germline, CDR1 is LNHDA and CDR2 SQIVND (reference sequence). The CDR3 has 15 residues. Trimming removed 4 bases from V and 3 bases from J, with 13 bases in between. The CDR3: CASSTETGYYNEQFF. Here the CDR3 DNA reads TGTGCCAGTAGTACCGAAACAGGGTACTACAATGAGCAGTTCTTC.

This clone came up a few times. The V and J genes are TRBV28 and TRBJ1-1; no clear D. The CDR3 sequence is 14 residues long. V lost 3 bases and J lost 0, with 8 bases in between. Per the germline V gene, CDR1 is MDHEN and CDR2 is SYDVKM. The CDR3 spells CASSFPGMNTEAFF. The CDR3 DNA reads as TGTGCCAGCAGTTTTCCGGGGATGAACACTGAAGCTTTCTTT. Full variable domain (remainder filled in from reference TRBV28 and TRBJ1-1): DVKVTQSSRYLVKRTGEKVFLECVQDMDHENMFWYRQDPGLGLRLIYFSYDVKMKEKGDIPEGYSVSREKKERFSLILESASTNQTSMYLCASSFPGMNTEAFFGQGTRLTVV.

This clone was counted only a few times. The V call is TRBV6-1, the J call TRBJ2-7, with 8 bases that match TRBD2. The V gene's germline CDR1 is MNHNS and CDR2 SASEGT. V gave up 0 bases and J gave up 5 bases; unmatched junction bases: 6. The CDR3 is made up of 15 amino acids. The CDR3 sequence: CASSEAGRGANEQYF. The CDR3 nucleotides read TGTGCCAGCAGTGAAGCTGGGCGGGGGGCCAACGAGCAGTACTTC.

The chain uses TRBV29-1 and TRBJ1-2; the D gene is possibly TRBD1 (6 bases). This CDR3 spans 13 amino acids. V was cut by 4 bases and J by 2 bases, with 11 bases left in between. Germline CDR1 is SQVTM and CDR2 is ANQGSEA. CDR3: CSVAATGNYGYTF. The CDR3 DNA reads TGCAGCGTTGCGGCAACAGGGAACTATGGCTACACCTTC.

J is TRBJ2-7 and V is TRBV18; D gene unclear. Trimming removed 6 bases at V and 0 bases at J, with 18 bases between. In germline, CDR1 is KGHSH, CDR2 LQKENI. The CDR3 is made up of 16 amino acids. CDR3 sequence reads: CASSHSGTRSSYEQYF. The CDR3 nucleotides are TGTGCCAGCTCTCATTCAGGAACTCGAAGCTCCTACGAGCAGTACTTC.

The chain joins TRBV6-5 to TRBJ1-2, with TRBD1 as a possible D gene (5 bases). Trimming shortened V by 8 bases and J by 2 bases, and 12 bases separated the two germline ends. CDR3 length equals 13 residues. Germline CDR1 reads MNHEY; CDR2 reads SVGAGI. In nucleotides, the CDR3 is TGTGCCAGCCTTAGGGGCCAGAACTATGGCTACACCTTC. Translating gives CASLRGQNYGYTF.

This clone showed up just once. The chain links TRBV5-4 to TRBJ2-7, with 8 positions matching TRBD1. Germline V lookup: CDR1 SGHNT, CDR2 YYREEE (reference sequence). V dropped 9 bases and J dropped 5; count of bases not matched to a gene: 10. The CDR3 contains 13 residues. CDR3 DNA sequence: TGTGCCACTCACAGGGGGTTGGGGGACGAGCAGTACTTC. This sequence encodes CATHRGLGDEQYF.

This clone was recorded once. The gene calls are TRBV7-3 and TRBJ2-5, with 8 nucleotides matching TRBD2. The trim removed 4 bases at V and 4 bases at J, leaving 8 bases unmatched. Germline-derived CDR1 and CDR2 are SGHTA and FQGTGA. The CDR3 spans 15 residues. As DNA, the CDR3 is TGTGCCAGCAGCTACGAATACGGGAGGGGAGAGACCCAGTACTTC. Translating gives CASSYEYGRGETQYF.

The V and J genes are TRBV9 and TRBJ2-1; a weak D match, TRBD1 (5 bases). The CDR3 totals 14 residues. The germline V gene has CDR1 SGDLS and CDR2 YYNGEE. V shed 0 bases and J shed 6 bases, with 10 bases lying between them. The CDR3 DNA is TGTGCCAGCAGCGTAGGGGCCCAGGGCAATGAGCAGTTCTTC. It is translated as CASSVGAQGNEQFF.

This sequence joins TRBV6-5 and TRBJ2-3, with D unclear. The CDR3 is 12 amino acids. Trimming pared 2 bases from V and 7 bases from J, leaving 7 bases between. Looked up from germline, CDR1 is MNHEY and CDR2 is SVGAGI. This CDR3 is CASSYGGYTQYF. CDR3 DNA sequence: TGTGCCAGCAGTTACGGCGGATATACGCAGTATTTT.

The rearrangement joins TRBV20-1 to TRBJ1-1; a possible D gene is TRBD1 (5 bases). From germline, CDR1 is DFQATT and CDR2 SNEGSKA (reference sequence). V shed 3 bases and J shed 3 bases, with 8 bases lying between them. The CDR3 totals 12 residues. The CDR3 DNA reads as TGCAGTGCTAGTGGGGCGCACACTGAAGCTTTCTTT. Amino acid sequence: CSASGAHTEAFF.

The chain is built from TRBV5-5 and TRBJ2-6; 8 nucleotides align to TRBD1. V was pared by 5 bases and J by 3 bases, with 10 bases of the junction left unmatched. This CDR3 spans 17 amino acids. Germline values: CDR1 SGHKS, CDR2 YYEKEE (reference sequence). The DNA of the CDR3 is TGTGCCAGCAGTTATGGACAGGGAAACCTTGGGGCCAACGTCCTGACTTTC. Translation: CASSYGQGNLGANVLTF. The variable domain in full, with the rest retrieved from reference TRBV5-5 and TRBJ2-6, is DAGVTQSPTHLIKTRGQQVTLRCSPISGHKSVSWYQQVLGQGPQFIFQYYEKEERGRGNFPDRFSARQFPNYSSELNVNALLLGDSALYLCASSYGQGNLGANVLTFGAGSRLTVL.

V is TRBV5-1 and J is TRBJ1-2; D is unclear. The CDR3 has 13 amino acids. V was clipped by 0 bases and J by 6 bases, with 9 bases between them. CDR1 SGHRS and CDR2 YFSETQ come from the germline V gene. For the CDR3, the DNA is TGCGCCAGCAGCTTGGGGATTGAGGATGGCTACACCTTC. Its protein is CASSLGIEDGYTF.

The V and J genes are TRBV24-1 and TRBJ1-2; a possible D gene is TRBD1 (5 bases). V was clipped by 3 bases and J by 8 bases, with 21 bases between them. Germline CDR1 and CDR2: KGHDR and SFDVKD. The CDR3 has 16 residues. CDR3 nucleotides: TGTGCCACCAGTGATGTTCCCCCTGGGGGGATAGGAGGCTACACCTTC. It is translated as CATSDVPPGGIGGYTF.